One T cell receptor beta chain is described in this entry. The data belong to a study of HIV-infected patients and healthy controls. TCRdb ran MiXCR on the 5' RACE reads and lists one entry per CDR3 protein. The table records around 62,000 distinct CDR3 sequences, roughly 21% of them present only once. The material sequenced was CD4+ T cells from blood. The TCR was taken from a human donor in good health.

In nucleotides, the CDR3 is TGCGCCAGCAGCCAAGGACTAGCGCAAACCTACGAGCAGTACTTC. Encoded protein: CASSQGLAQTYEQYF. The genes are TRBV4-1 and TRBJ2-7; 8 bases align to TRBD2. Looked up from germline, CDR1 is MGHRA and CDR2 is YSYEKL. The CDR3 length is 15 residues. The V gene end was trimmed by 1 base and the J gene end by 2 bases; junction bases not matched to a gene: 4.